This T cell receptor beta chain was recorded in a study of T cell responses to AZD1222 COVID-19 vaccine (dated by TCRdb to the early 2020s). With regard to the full study: Because spike-specific TCR depth and breadth did not differ between the two schedules, AZD1222 recipients who got a second dose at roughly 4 weeks were pooled with those who got a second dose at roughly 12 weeks. A total of more than 230 trial participants underwent TCR sequencing, of whom about 210 received two doses of AZD1222 and about 26 received two doses of the MenACWY control vaccine. Enrollment into the trials was organized by age into subgroups of 18-55, 56-69 and 70-plus years, and those subgroups contained approximately 160, 26 and 62 TCR-sequenced participants, respectively.

This sample's time point label indicates: baseline before first vaccination. Vaccinee samples came from UK trials COV001 and COV002, including a single-blind randomized controlled phase 2/3 trial of AZD1222 (ChAdOx1 nCoV-19) in healthy adults. Trial participant PBMC samples were collected at day 0 and day 28 after the second dose for TCRbeta chain sequencing. The CDR3 regions of human TCRbeta chains were analyzed by immunosequencing. The study's own analysis went as follows. Repertoire TCRs were matched against a reference library of SARS-CoV-2-specific TCRs generated with the MIRA antigen-specificity platform. Breadth was defined as the fraction of unique TCRs that were SARS-CoV-2-associated, and depth was defined as the fraction of total T cells that were SARS-CoV-2-associated. Using the MIRA data, each spike-specific TCR was assigned both to the spike region to which the TCR was reactive and to a CD4 or CD8 class. Log10-transformed breadth and depth values were compared by one-way ANOVA with Sidak's multiple comparisons tests. TCRdb holds this immuneACCESS table with in-frame rearrangements only. Some clones are missing; in checked studies, unresolved V genes explain under half, and the rest has no known cause. D and trimming were read from the DNA, whereas the V and J calls and clone size are those reported in that table. Counted in this sample were 100,000 to 150,000 clones; approximately 87% of them appeared once. The ten largest account for 8.5% to 12% of the sample.

Here is what the overall study found, with its caveats: Conclusions about previously exposed vaccinees were limited because only six AZD1222 recipients were SARS-CoV-2 seropositive at baseline. The whole spike protein was spanned by vaccine-associated CD4 TCRs, and dominant responses were seen in regions 160-218 and 743-854. The 56-69-year group was small, and its depth increase did not reach significance, likely because of low power. Reportedly, close to half of the unique spike-specific TCRs recognized epitopes lying outside the regions that are mutated in the B.1.351 and B.1.1.7 variants. After two AZD1222 doses, both the breadth and the depth of spike-specific TCRs were significantly higher than at day 0 and than in MenACWY recipients. Participants were mostly white British and included more females than males, and it was suggested by the authors that clonal diversity may have been underestimated. No day 14 peak-response samples were available, so repertoires were characterized only after the peak T cell response.

Comments on this clone: Its antigen specificity is not known. No base-level quality is on record; no much larger clone is a single base apart.

V and J lose 4 bases and 7 bases, and a span of 17 bases separates them. CDR3 length: 14 amino acids, cysteine to phenylalanine. The retained sequence is limited to the CDR3, 42 bases, with the frame set at the first base. CDR1 and CDR2 are drawn from the germline V gene: MDHEN, SYDVKM. The rearranged segments are TRBV28 and TRBJ2-7; matching of 7 bases hints at TRBD1 as the D gene. Sequenced here: peripheral blood, sampled on day 0 of AZD1222 vaccination. The sequence was obtained from an adult in good health. The encoded CDR3 is CASSSTDRAGEQYF. The bases are TGTGCCAGCAGTTCAACCGACAGGGCGGGAGAGCAGTACTTC.